Listed below are T cell receptor beta chains from one sample, sequenced in a study of blood T cell repertoires in COVID-19. TCRdb's table, derived via immunoSEQ multiplex PCR, lists solely in-frame clones and lacks some. The data show around 200,000 clones, with around 87% seen just once and 2.5% held by the top ten. The specimen sequenced was peripheral blood. The receptors come from a man aged 35-49 years with active or convalescent COVID-19. The CDR3 runs from the conserved cysteine through the conserved F or W. The D gene is left open where the match is weak. Expanded clones are given a class, and other clones once, few, many or no size at all.

D gene: NA; V gene: TRBV7-3; J gene: TRBJ2-3; clone size: NA; CDR3 DNA: TGTGCCAGCAGCCGTCTAGGGGGCACAGATACGCAGTATTTT; CDR3 protein: CASSRLGGTDTQYF
D gene: TRBD2; V gene: TRBV7-6; J gene: TRBJ2-5; clone size: NA; CDR3 DNA: TGTGCCAGCATTAGTAGCGGGGGGGCCGGGGAGACCCAGTACTTC; CDR3 protein: CASISSGGAGETQYF
D gene: NA; V gene: TRBV5-4; J gene: TRBJ2-5; clone size: NA; CDR3 DNA: TGTGCCAGCAGCCAGGGAGGCGTGGGTATGGAGACCCAGTACTTC; CDR3 protein: CASSQGGVGMETQYF
D gene: TRBD1; V gene: TRBV5-1; J gene: TRBJ1-2; clone size: NA; CDR3 DNA: TGCGCCAGCAGCCCGGGGGACAGGCAATATGGCTACACCTTC; CDR3 protein: CASSPGDRQYGYTF
D gene: TRBD1; V gene: TRBV24-1; J gene: TRBJ1-2; clone size: once; CDR3 DNA: TGTGCCACCAGTGATTATAGCAGGGGGCGCCCATATGGCTACACCTTC; CDR3 protein: CATSDYSRGRPYGYTF
D gene: NA; V gene: TRBV20-1; J gene: TRBJ1-2; clone size: NA; CDR3 DNA: TGCAGTGCTAGTCTGGCGGGGGCGCATGGCTACACCTTC; CDR3 protein: CSASLAGAHGYTF
D gene: NA; V gene: TRBV7-9; J gene: TRBJ1-2; clone size: NA; CDR3 DNA: TGTGCCAGCAGCTTAGCGGCGGCTATCTATGGCTACACCTTC; CDR3 protein: CASSLAAAIYGYTF
D gene: NA; V gene: TRBV11-2; J gene: TRBJ1-2; clone size: NA; CDR3 DNA: TGTGCCAGCAGCTTAACGGTTCTAGAGACTAACTATGGCTACACCTTC; CDR3 protein: CASSLTVLETNYGYTF
D gene: NA; V gene: TRBV2; J gene: TRBJ1-1; clone size: NA; CDR3 DNA: TGTGCCAGCATCGAGGCACAGAACACTGAAGCTTTCTTT; CDR3 protein: CASIEAQNTEAFF
D gene: NA; V gene: TRBV5-6; J gene: TRBJ2-7; clone size: NA; CDR3 DNA: TGTGCCAGCAGCTTACAGGGCGCCTACGAGCAGTACTTC; CDR3 protein: CASSLQGAYEQYF
D gene: TRBD1; V gene: TRBV2; J gene: TRBJ1-1; clone size: many; CDR3 DNA: TGTGCCAGCTCGACAGGGGGTAGCACTGAAGCTTTCTTT; CDR3 protein: CASSTGGSTEAFF
D gene: NA; V gene: TRBV6-1; J gene: TRBJ2-7; clone size: NA; CDR3 DNA: TGTGCCAGCAGTGAACCCGGGTCAGCCTACGAGCAGTACTTC; CDR3 protein: CASSEPGSAYEQYF
D gene: TRBD1; V gene: TRBV6-5; J gene: TRBJ1-1; clone size: NA; CDR3 DNA: TGTGCCAGCAGGATCGACAGGGGGCCCTCAGTGGCTTTCTTT; CDR3 protein: CASRIDRGPSVAFF
D gene: NA; V gene: TRBV5-1; J gene: TRBJ1-1; clone size: NA; CDR3 DNA: TGCGCCAGCAGCTTGGCAGGGAGGATCAACACTGAAGCTTTCTTT; CDR3 protein: CASSLAGRINTEAFF
D gene: TRBD1; V gene: TRBV7-9; J gene: TRBJ2-7; clone size: NA; CDR3 DNA: TGTGCCAGCAGCCTCCGAGGGGGCGGGACAGGACCTCCCTACGAGCAGTACTTC; CDR3 protein: CASSLRGGGTGPPYEQYF
D gene: TRBD1; V gene: TRBV19; J gene: TRBJ2-7; clone size: NA; CDR3 DNA: TGTGCCAGTACCACAGGGGCAGGCCGGACCTACGAGCAGTACTTC; CDR3 protein: CASTTGAGRTYEQYF
D gene: NA; V gene: TRBV25-1; J gene: TRBJ2-2; clone size: NA; CDR3 DNA: TGTGCCAGCAGTGAGGCGCAGGGCTGGACCGGGGAGCTGTTTTTT; CDR3 protein: CASSEAQGWTGELFF
D gene: NA; V gene: TRBV19; J gene: TRBJ1-1; clone size: NA; CDR3 DNA: TGTGCCAGTAGTATGGGAGAGACGGGGATGAACACTGAAGCTTTCTTT; CDR3 protein: CASSMGETGMNTEAFF
D gene: NA; V gene: TRBV4-2; J gene: TRBJ1-1; clone size: NA; CDR3 DNA: TGTGCCAGCAGCCATTCCCCGGCGGGGACTGAAGCTTTCTTT; CDR3 protein: CASSHSPAGTEAFF
D gene: NA; V gene: TRBV6-1; J gene: TRBJ1-1; clone size: NA; CDR3 DNA: TGTGCCAGCAGTGAAATAGGAGGAGACACTGAAGCTTTCTTT; CDR3 protein: CASSEIGGDTEAFF
D gene: NA; V gene: TRBV18; J gene: TRBJ2-2; clone size: once; CDR3 DNA: TGTGCCAGCTCACCACCGGGGGCGTCCGGGGAGCTGTTTTTT; CDR3 protein: CASSPPGASGELFF
D gene: TRBD2; V gene: TRBV25-1; J gene: TRBJ2-7; clone size: many; CDR3 DNA: TGTGCCAGCAGTGAATTCGGACTAGCGGAAGCCTACGAGCAGTACTTC; CDR3 protein: CASSEFGLAEAYEQYF